This paragraph reports one T cell receptor beta chain. In the source study's methods: The authors estimated nucleated cell counts from reference gene primer amplification. Assay: immunoSEQ multiplex PCR; the TCRdb copy retains only in-frame clones and omits some. That table gives V, J and clone size, and the DNA gave D and trimming. This table has about half a million clones, approximately 83% appearing once. The data stem from a study of blood T cell repertoires in COVID-19. Turning to the study itself: Researchers got acute and convalescent COVID-19 samples from the United States, Italy and Spain. In each case, the material was cDNA or gDNA derived from T cells, B-cell-depleted T cells, or PBMCs.

V lost 6 bases to trimming and J lost 0 bases; unmatched junction nucleotides: 3. Germline CDR1 reads KGHDR; CDR2 reads SFDVKD. This CDR3 has 14 residues. The receptor was isolated from a human donor in a cohort sampled during active COVID-19. The specimen was peripheral blood. J is TRBJ2-7 and V is TRBV24-1; 8 bases agree with TRBD1. The CDR3 bases are TGTGCCACCAGTAAGGACAGGGCCTCCTACGAGCAGTACTTC. Translation: CATSKDRASYEQYF.